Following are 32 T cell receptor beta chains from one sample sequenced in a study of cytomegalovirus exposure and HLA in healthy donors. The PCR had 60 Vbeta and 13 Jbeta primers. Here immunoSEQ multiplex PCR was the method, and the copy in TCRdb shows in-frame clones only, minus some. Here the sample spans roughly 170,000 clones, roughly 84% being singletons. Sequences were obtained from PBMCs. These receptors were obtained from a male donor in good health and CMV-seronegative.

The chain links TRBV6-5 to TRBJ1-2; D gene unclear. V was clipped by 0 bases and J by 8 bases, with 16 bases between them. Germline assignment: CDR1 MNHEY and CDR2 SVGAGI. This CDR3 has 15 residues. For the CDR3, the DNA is TGTGCCAGCAGTTACTCGAGGGCAGAATGGTACGGCTACACCTTC. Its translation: CASSYSRAEWYGYTF.

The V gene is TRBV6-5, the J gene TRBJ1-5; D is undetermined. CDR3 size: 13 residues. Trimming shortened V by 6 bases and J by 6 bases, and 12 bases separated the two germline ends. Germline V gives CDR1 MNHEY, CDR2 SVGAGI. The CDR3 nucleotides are TGTGCCAGCAGCCCAGCCCCGGGTCAGCCCCAGCATTTT. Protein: CASSPAPGQPQHF.

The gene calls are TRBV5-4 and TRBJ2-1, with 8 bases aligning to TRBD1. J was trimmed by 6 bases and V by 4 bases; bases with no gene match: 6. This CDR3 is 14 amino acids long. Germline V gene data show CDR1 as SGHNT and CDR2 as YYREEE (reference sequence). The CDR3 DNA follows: TGTGCCAGCAGCCAGGGACAGGTTAGCAATGAGCAGTTCTTC. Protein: CASSQGQVSNEQFF.

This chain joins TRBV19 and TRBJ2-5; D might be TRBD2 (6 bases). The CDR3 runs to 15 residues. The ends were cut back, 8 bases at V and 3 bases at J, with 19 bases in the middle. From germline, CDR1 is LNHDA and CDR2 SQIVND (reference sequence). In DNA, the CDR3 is TGTGCCAGTCGAAGACTAGATAGCATCAAAGAGACCCAGTACTTC. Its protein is CASRRLDSIKETQYF. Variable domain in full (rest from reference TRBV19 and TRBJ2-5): DGGITQSPKYLFRKEGQNVTLSCEQNLNHDAMYWYRQDPGQGLRLIYYSQIVNDFQKGDIAEGYSVSREKKESFPLTVTSAQKNPTAFYLCASRRLDSIKETQYFGPGTRLLVL.

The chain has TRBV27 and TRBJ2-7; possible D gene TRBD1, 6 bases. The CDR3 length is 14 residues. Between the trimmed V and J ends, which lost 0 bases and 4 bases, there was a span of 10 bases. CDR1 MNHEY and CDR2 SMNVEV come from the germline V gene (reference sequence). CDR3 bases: TGTGCCAGCAGTTTATCGAGAGGACAGTACGAGCAGTACTTC. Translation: CASSLSRGQYEQYF.

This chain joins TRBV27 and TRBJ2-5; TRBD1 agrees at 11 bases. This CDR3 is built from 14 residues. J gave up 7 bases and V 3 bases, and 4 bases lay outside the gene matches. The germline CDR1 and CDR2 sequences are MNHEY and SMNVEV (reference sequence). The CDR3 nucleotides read TGTGCCAGCAGTTTCCCCGGGACAGGGGGGACCCAGTACTTC. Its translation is CASSFPGTGGTQYF.

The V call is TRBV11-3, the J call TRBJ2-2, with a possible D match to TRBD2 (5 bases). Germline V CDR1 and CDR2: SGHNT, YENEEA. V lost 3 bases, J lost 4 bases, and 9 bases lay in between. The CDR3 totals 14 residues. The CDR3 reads CASSFPGSTGELFF. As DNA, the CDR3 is TGTGCCAGCAGCTTCCCGGGGAGCACCGGGGAGCTGTTTTTT.

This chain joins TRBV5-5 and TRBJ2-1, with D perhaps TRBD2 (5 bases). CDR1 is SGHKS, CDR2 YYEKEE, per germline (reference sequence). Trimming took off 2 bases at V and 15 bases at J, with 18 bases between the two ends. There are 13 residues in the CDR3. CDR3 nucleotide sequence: TGTGCCAGCAGCTTCCGGGGTGATCTCCCCCCGTTCTTC. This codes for CASSFRGDLPPFF.

CDR3 in DNA: TGTGCCAGCAGTTTACCAGGGGTCTACGATGGCTACACCTTC. It yields the protein CASSLPGVYDGYTF. The chain carries TRBV28 and TRBJ1-2; TRBD1 is a possible D gene (6 bases). V was shortened by 2 bases and J by 6 bases, with 13 bases between the two germline ends. Germline V gene data show CDR1 as MDHEN and CDR2 as SYDVKM. This CDR3 is 14 amino acids long.

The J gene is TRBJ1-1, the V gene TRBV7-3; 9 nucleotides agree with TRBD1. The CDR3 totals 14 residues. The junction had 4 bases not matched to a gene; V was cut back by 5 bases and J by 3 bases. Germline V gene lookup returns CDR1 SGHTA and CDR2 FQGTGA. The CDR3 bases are TGTGCCAGCAGCCGGACAGGGGCGGACACTGAAGCTTTCTTT. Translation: CASSRTGADTEAFF.

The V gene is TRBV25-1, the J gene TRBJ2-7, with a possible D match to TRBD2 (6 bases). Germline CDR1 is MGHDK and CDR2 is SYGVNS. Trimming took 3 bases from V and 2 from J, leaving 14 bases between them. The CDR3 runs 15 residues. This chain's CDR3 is CASSEGLASPYEQYF. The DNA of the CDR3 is TGTGCCAGCAGTGAGGGGCTAGCGTCACCCTACGAGCAGTACTTC.

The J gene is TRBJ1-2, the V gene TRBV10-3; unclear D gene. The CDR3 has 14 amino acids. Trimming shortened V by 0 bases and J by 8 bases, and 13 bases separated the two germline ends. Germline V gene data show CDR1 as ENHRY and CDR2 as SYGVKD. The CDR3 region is CAISESRDVRGYTF. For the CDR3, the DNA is TGTGCCATCAGTGAGTCGAGGGATGTAAGGGGCTACACCTTC.

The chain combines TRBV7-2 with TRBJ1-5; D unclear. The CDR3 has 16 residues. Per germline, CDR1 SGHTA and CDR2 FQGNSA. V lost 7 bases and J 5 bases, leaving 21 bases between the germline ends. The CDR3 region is CASIPDTSSSHQPQHF. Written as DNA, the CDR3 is TGTGCCAGCATCCCCGACACCTCCTCCTCGCATCAGCCCCAGCATTTT.

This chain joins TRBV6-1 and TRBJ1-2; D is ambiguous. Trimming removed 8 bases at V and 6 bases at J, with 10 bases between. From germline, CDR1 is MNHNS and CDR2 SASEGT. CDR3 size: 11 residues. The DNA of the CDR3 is TGTGCCAGCCAGGCCCGCCATGGCTACACCTTC. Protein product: CASQARHGYTF.

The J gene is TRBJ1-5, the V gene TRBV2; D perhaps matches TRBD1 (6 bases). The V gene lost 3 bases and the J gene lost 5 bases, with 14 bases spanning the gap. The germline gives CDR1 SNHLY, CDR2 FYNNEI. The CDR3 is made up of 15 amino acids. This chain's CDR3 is CASSESRGRDQPQHF. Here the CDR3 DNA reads TGTGCCAGCAGTGAGTCCAGGGGTCGAGATCAGCCCCAGCATTTT.

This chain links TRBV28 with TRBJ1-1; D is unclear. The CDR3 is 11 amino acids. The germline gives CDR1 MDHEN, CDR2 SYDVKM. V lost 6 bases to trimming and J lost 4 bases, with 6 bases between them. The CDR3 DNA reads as TGTGCCAGCAGCGCGCTCACTGAAGCTTTCTTT. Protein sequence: CASSALTEAFF.

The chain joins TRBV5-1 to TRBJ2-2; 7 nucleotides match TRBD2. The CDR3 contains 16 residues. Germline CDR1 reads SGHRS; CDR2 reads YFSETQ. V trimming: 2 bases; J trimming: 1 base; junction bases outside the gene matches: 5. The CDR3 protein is CASSFFSGQNTGELFF. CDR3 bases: TGCGCCAGCAGCTTTTTTAGCGGGCAGAACACCGGGGAGCTGTTTTTT.

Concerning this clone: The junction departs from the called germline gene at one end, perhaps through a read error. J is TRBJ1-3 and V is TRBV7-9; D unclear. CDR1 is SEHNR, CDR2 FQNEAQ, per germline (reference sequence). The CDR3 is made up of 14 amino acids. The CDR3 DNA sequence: TGTTCCAGCAGCTCCCCCGGGGCTGGAAACACCATATATTTT. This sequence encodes CSSSSPGAGNTIYF.

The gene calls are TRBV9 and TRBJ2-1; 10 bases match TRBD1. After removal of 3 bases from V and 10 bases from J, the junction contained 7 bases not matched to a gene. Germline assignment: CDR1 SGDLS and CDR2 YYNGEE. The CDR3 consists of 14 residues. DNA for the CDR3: TGTGCCAGCAGCGGGACGCCGGGACAGGGGGAGCAGTTCTTC. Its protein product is CASSGTPGQGEQFF.

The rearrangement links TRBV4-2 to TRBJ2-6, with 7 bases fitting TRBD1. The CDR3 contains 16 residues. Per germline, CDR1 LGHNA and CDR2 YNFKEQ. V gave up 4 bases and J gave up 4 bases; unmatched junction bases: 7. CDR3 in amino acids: CASSPQTGVGANVLTF. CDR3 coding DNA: TGTGCCAGCAGCCCCCAAACAGGGGTAGGGGCCAACGTCCTGACTTTC.

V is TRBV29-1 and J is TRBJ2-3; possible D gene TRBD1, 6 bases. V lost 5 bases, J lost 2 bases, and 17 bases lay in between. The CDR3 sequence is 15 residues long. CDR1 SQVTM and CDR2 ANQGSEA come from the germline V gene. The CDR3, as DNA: TGCAGCGTTACCCCCCACACAGGGCTCACAGATACGCAGTATTTT. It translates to CSVTPHTGLTDTQYF.

The CDR3 DNA reads TGTGCCAGCAGCTTACGGACTAGCGGGCGCCACGAGCAGTACTTC. It specifies CASSLRTSGRHEQYF. This chain joins TRBV13 and TRBJ2-7, with 11 bases that match TRBD2. The V gene end was trimmed by 2 bases and the J gene end by 5 bases; junction bases not matched to a gene: 5. CDR1 and CDR2 (germline): PRHDT, FYEKMQ (reference sequence). The CDR3 is 15 amino acids. Together with reference TRBV13 and TRBJ2-7, the CDR3 gives the full variable domain: AAGVIQSPRHLIKEKRETATLKCYPIPRHDTVYWYQQGPGQDPQFLISFYEKMQSDKGSIPDRFSAQQFSDYHSELNMSSLELGDSALYFCASSLRTSGRHEQYFGPGTRLTVT.

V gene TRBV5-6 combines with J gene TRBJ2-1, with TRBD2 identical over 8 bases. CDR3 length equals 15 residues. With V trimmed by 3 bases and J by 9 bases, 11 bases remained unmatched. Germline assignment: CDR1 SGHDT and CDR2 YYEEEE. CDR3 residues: CASSSGTRSFSEQFF. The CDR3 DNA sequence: TGTGCCAGCAGCTCCGGGACTAGAAGTTTTAGTGAGCAGTTCTTC. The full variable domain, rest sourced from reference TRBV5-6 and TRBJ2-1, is DAGVTQSPTHLIKTRGQQVTLRCSPKSGHDTVSWYQQALGQGPQFIFQYYEEEERQRGNFPDRFSGHQFPNYSSELNVNALLLGDSALYLCASSSGTRSFSEQFFGPGTRLTVL.

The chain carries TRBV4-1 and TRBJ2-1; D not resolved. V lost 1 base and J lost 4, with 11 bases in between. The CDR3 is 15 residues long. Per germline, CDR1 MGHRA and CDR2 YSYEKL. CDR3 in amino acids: CASSQGGTKYNEQFF. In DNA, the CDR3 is TGCGCCAGCAGCCAAGGTGGCACCAAATACAATGAGCAGTTCTTC.

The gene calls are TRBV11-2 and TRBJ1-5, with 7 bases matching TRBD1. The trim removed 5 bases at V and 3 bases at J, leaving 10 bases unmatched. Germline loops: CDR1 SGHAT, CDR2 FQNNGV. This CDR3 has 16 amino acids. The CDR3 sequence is CASSLRTGRDNQPQHF. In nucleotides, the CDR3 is TGTGCCAGCAGCCTCCGGACAGGACGAGACAATCAGCCCCAGCATTTT.

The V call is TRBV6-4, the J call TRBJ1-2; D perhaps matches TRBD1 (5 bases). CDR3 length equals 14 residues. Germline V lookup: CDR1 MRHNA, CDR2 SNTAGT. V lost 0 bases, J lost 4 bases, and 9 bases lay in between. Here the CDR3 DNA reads TGTGCCAGCAGTGACTCGGCAGGGTTCTATGGCTACACCTTC. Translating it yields CASSDSAGFYGYTF.

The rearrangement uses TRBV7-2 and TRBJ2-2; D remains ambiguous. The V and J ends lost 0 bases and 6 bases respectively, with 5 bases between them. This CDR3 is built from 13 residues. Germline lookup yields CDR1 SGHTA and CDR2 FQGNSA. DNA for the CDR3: TGTGCCAGCAGCTTAGCGAGGTCCGGGGAGCTGTTTTTT. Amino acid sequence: CASSLARSGELFF.

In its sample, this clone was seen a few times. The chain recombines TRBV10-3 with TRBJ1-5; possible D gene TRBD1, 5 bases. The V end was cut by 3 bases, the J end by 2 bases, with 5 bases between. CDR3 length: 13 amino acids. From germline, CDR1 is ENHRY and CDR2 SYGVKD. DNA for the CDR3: TGTGCCATCAGTGAAGGGGGCAATCAGCCCCAGCATTTT. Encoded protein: CAISEGGNQPQHF.

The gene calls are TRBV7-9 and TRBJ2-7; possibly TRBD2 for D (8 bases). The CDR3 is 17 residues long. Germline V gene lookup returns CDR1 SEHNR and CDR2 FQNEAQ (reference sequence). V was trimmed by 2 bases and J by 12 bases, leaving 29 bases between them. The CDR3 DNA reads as TGTGCCAGCAGCTTAAAGGGGGCGTCCTTAGCGGGGAGGTGTCGGTACTTC. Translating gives CASSLKGASLAGRCRYF.

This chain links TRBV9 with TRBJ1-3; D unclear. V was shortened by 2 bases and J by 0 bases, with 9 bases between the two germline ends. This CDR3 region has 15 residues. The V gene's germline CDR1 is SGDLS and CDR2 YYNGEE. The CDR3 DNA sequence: TGTGCCAGCAGCGTCACTATATACTCTGGAAACACCATATATTTT. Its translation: CASSVTIYSGNTIYF. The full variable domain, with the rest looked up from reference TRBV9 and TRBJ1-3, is DSGVTQTPKHLITATGQRVTLRCSPRSGDLSVYWYQQSLDQGLQFLIQYYNGEERAKGNILERFSAQQFPDLHSELNLSSLELGDSALYFCASSVTIYSGNTIYFGEGSWLTVV.

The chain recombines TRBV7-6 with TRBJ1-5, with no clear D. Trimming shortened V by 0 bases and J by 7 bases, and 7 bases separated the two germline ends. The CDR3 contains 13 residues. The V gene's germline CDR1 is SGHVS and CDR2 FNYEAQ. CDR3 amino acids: CASSLAPRQPQHF. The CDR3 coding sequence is TGTGCCAGCAGCTTAGCACCCCGGCAGCCCCAGCATTTT.

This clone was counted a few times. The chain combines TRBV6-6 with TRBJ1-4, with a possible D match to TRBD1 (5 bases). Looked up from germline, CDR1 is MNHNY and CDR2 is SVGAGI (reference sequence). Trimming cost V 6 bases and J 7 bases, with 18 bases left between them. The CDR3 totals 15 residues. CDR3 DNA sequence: TGTGCCAGCAGATTACGAGGAGGGCAGGGTGAAAAACTGTTTTTT. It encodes CASRLRGGQGEKLFF.